The 26 T cell receptor beta chains reported below all come from one sample, sequenced in a study of T cells in Graves' hyperthyroidism and ophthalmopathy. There were TCR beta CDR3 regions amplified from RNA transcripts. A set of HTBI primers served as the primers for a first-round RT-PCR of the TCR CDR3. Via MiXCR, TCRdb re-called the multiplex PCR reads, giving one row per CDR3 protein. The repertoire holds about 380,000 distinct CDR3 sequences, with about 18% as singletons. The sample comprised blood. Source of these receptors: a man between 18 and 29 years old with Graves' ophthalmopathy.

As concerns this clonotype: A read error may explain this, as a much larger clone is one base away. V is TRBV12-3 or TRBV12-4 and J is TRBJ1-2; D is undetermined. The CDR3 contains 14 residues. V shed 5 bases and J shed 8 bases, with 18 bases lying between them. CDR3 amino acids: CASSEPKGVRGYTF. Here the CDR3 DNA reads TGTGCCAGCAGTGAGCCGAAAGGTGTACGGGGCTACACCTTC.

This clonotype was counted many times. V gene TRBV2 combines with J gene TRBJ1-5, with D possibly matching TRBD1 (6 bases). CDR3 length equals 16 residues. V was trimmed by 2 bases and J by 6 bases, leaving 17 bases between them. CDR1 and CDR2 from the germline V gene are SNHLY and FYNNEI. As DNA, the CDR3 is TGTGCCAGCAGTGAAATGGGCGCAGGGGCGGGTCAGCCCCAGCATTTT. Amino acid sequence: CASSEMGAGAGQPQHF.

This chain joins TRBV2 and TRBJ2-5; the D is unclear. The CDR3 is 13 residues long. V dropped 5 bases and J dropped 2 bases, with 9 bases sitting between them. Per germline, CDR1 SNHLY and CDR2 FYNNEI. CDR3 protein: CASSSPQQETQYF. CDR3 DNA: TGTGCCAGCAGTTCCCCCCAGCAAGAGACCCAGTACTTC. Complete variable domain (other parts from reference TRBV2 and TRBJ2-5): EPEVTQTPSHQVTQMGQEVILRCVPISNHLYFYWYRQILGQKVEFLVSFYNNEISEKSEIFDDQFSVERPDGSNFTLKIRSTKLEDSAMYFCASSSPQQETQYFGPGTRLLVL.

The J gene is TRBJ2-1, the V gene TRBV3-1; 12 nucleotides line up with TRBD2. J was trimmed by 4 bases and V by 11 bases; bases with no gene match: 6. Germline lookup yields CDR1 LGHDT and CDR2 YNNKEL (reference sequence). The CDR3 is 14 residues long. The DNA of the CDR3 is TGTGCCGCCTGGACTAGCGGGGCGTACAATGAGCAGTTCTTC. Its translation is CAAWTSGAYNEQFF.

This clonotype was counted ten times or more. The V and J genes are TRBV18 and TRBJ1-1, with unresolved D. The CDR3 has 14 amino acids. V gave up 2 bases and J gave up 1 base, with 8 bases separating them. Germline V gives CDR1 KGHSH, CDR2 LQKENI. This CDR3 reads CASSPNLPNTEAFF. The DNA for the CDR3 is TGTGCCAGCTCACCAAATCTTCCGAACACTGAAGCTTTCTTT. The whole variable domain, remainder taken from reference TRBV18 and TRBJ1-1, is NAGVMQNPRHLVRRRGQEARLRCSPMKGHSHVYWYRQLPEEGLKFMVYLQKENIIDESGMPKERFSAEFPKEGPSILRIQQVVRGDSAAYFCASSPNLPNTEAFFGQGTRLTVV.

This clonotype was seen at least ten times. V gene TRBV5-1 combines with J gene TRBJ2-2; D not certain. The V gene lost 4 bases and the J gene lost 6 bases, with 16 bases spanning the gap. CDR1 is SGHRS and CDR2 is YFSETQ in the germline V gene. This CDR3 contains 15 residues. CDR3 nucleotides: TGCGCCAGCAGCGAGCCCATCGGTTTATCCGGGGAGCTGTTTTTT. This codes for CASSEPIGLSGELFF.

The chain recombines TRBV18 with TRBJ1-4; D unclear. V lost 5 bases and J lost 5, with 15 bases in between. The CDR3 contains 15 residues. Germline V gene lookup returns CDR1 KGHSH and CDR2 LQKENI. CDR3 sequence reads: CASSNPGLGNEKLFF. CDR3 in DNA: TGTGCCAGCTCAAACCCGGGTCTGGGGAATGAAAAACTGTTTTTT.

This chain connects TRBV27 to TRBJ2-5; a possible D gene is TRBD1 (5 bases). Germline CDR1 is MNHEY and CDR2 is SMNVEV (reference sequence). The V end lost 6 bases, the J end lost 5 bases, and 10 bases lay between the germline ends. The CDR3 extends over 12 amino acids. CDR3 sequence: CASRGPAETQYF. The CDR3 DNA reads as TGTGCCAGCAGGGGGCCAGCGGAGACCCAGTACTTC.

At least ten counts were recorded for this clonotype. The chain joins TRBV5-1 to TRBJ2-1, with a weak D call TRBD1 (6 bases). Deletions cut 4 bases from V and 8 bases from J, with 19 bases between. Germline CDR1 reads SGHRS; CDR2 reads YFSETQ. CDR3 size: 15 residues. The CDR3 loop is CASSLRDTPFDEQFF. CDR3 nucleotide sequence: TGCGCCAGCAGCCTCCGGGACACCCCCTTCGATGAGCAGTTCTTC.

There are a few counts of this clonotype. The V and J genes are TRBV25-1 and TRBJ2-3, with D maybe TRBD1 (5 bases). Between the trimmed V and J ends, which lost 8 bases and 5 bases, there was a span of 8 bases. The CDR3 loop spans 11 amino acids. Germline values: CDR1 MGHDK, CDR2 SYGVNS. The DNA of the CDR3 is TGTGCCAGCTCAGGGAAAGATACGCAGTATTTT. This codes for CASSGKDTQYF.

This clonotype was detected a few times. This chain joins TRBV9 and TRBJ1-1; D call uncertain. Germline V gene lookup returns CDR1 SGDLS and CDR2 YYNGEE. This CDR3 has 13 residues. The ends were cut back, 0 bases at V and 7 bases at J, with 10 bases in the middle. CDR3 coding DNA: TGTGCCAGCAGCGTAGGGTTGGGAGGTGAAGCTTTCTTT. It specifies CASSVGLGGEAFF. The variable domain in full, completed from reference TRBV9 and TRBJ1-1, reads DSGVTQTPKHLITATGQRVTLRCSPRSGDLSVYWYQQSLDQGLQFLIQYYNGEERAKGNILERFSAQQFPDLHSELNLSSLELGDSALYFCASSVGLGGEAFFGQGTRLTVV.

This clonotype was recorded many times. The genes are TRBV2 and TRBJ1-2; 7 bases are shared with TRBD1. Trimming at V came to 11 bases and at J to 2 bases, leaving 26 bases not matched to a gene. The CDR3 contains 19 residues. Germline V gene sequence: CDR1 SNHLY, CDR2 FYNNEI. CDR3 bases: TGTGCCGGGGAGCTTAGGGTGGGTGGCTTGAACAGGGGAAACTATGGCTACACCTTC. Protein product: CAGELRVGGLNRGNYGYTF.

V usage is TRBV24-1 and J usage is TRBJ2-1; 10 nucleotides align to TRBD2. After removal of 1 base from V and 9 bases from J, the junction contained 8 bases not matched to a gene. This CDR3 has 16 residues. In germline, CDR1 is KGHDR, CDR2 SFDVKD. The CDR3 reads CATSDFSGGALSEQFF. The CDR3 bases are TGTGCCACCAGTGATTTCAGCGGGGGGGCCTTATCTGAGCAGTTCTTC.

This clonotype was detected many times. The V call is TRBV27, the J call TRBJ1-1, with TRBD1 as a possible D gene (6 bases). The CDR3 runs to 15 residues. Looked up from germline, CDR1 is MNHEY and CDR2 is SMNVEV (reference sequence). The ends were cut back, 5 bases at V and 1 base at J, with 14 bases in the middle. The CDR3: CASSISGVSNTEAFF. For the CDR3, the DNA is TGTGCCAGCAGTATTTCAGGGGTCTCGAACACTGAAGCTTTCTTT.

This clonotype was seen at least ten times. The CDR3 sequence is CASSSDRGLLETQYF. As DNA, the CDR3 is TGTGCCAGCAGCTCCGACAGGGGGCTTCTTGAGACCCAGTACTTC. The rearrangement links TRBV5-6 to TRBJ2-5, with 10 bases identical to TRBD1. The J segment lost 5 bases and the V segment lost 3 bases, leaving 7 bases of the junction unmatched. In germline, CDR1 is SGHDT, CDR2 YYEEEE. This CDR3 comprises 15 residues. The full variable domain, rest sourced from reference TRBV5-6 and TRBJ2-5, is DAGVTQSPTHLIKTRGQQVTLRCSPKSGHDTVSWYQQALGQGPQFIFQYYEEEERQRGNFPDRFSGHQFPNYSSELNVNALLLGDSALYLCASSSDRGLLETQYFGPGTRLLVL.

The chain combines TRBV7-2 with TRBJ2-1, with TRBD2 matching 9 bases. Trimming at V came to 10 bases and at J to 9 bases, leaving 13 bases not matched to a gene. Germline CDR1 is SGHTA and CDR2 is FQGNSA. This CDR3 has 14 amino acids. CDR3 residues: CATTLSGGRGEQFF. The CDR3 nucleotides read TGTGCCACTACTTTAAGCGGGGGGCGGGGTGAGCAGTTCTTC. Using reference TRBV7-2 and TRBJ2-1 for the parts outside the CDR3, the full variable domain is GAGVSQSPSNKVTEKGKDVELRCDPISGHTALYWYRQSLGQGLEFLIYFQGNSAPDKSGLPSDRFSAERTGGSVSTLTIQRTQQEDSAVYLCATTLSGGRGEQFFGPGTRLTVL.

J is TRBJ2-3 and V is TRBV6-1; TRBD2 matches 8 bases. From germline, CDR1 is MNHNS and CDR2 SASEGT. The J segment lost 5 bases and the V segment lost 6 bases, leaving 7 bases of the junction unmatched. The CDR3 sequence is 14 residues long. The CDR3 region is CASSRAGDLDTQYF. CDR3 nucleotide sequence: TGTGCCAGCAGCAGAGCGGGGGACTTAGATACGCAGTATTTT.

V gene TRBV6-1 combines with J gene TRBJ1-2; 10 bases line up with TRBD1. The length of the CDR3 is 15 residues. Germline V lookup: CDR1 MNHNS, CDR2 SASEGT. Trimming at V came to 5 bases and at J to 8 bases, leaving 11 bases not matched to a gene. CDR3 bases: TGTGCCAGCAGTAATCGGGGACAGGGGATGGGGGGCTACACCTTC. Residues: CASSNRGQGMGGYTF.

J is TRBJ1-6 and V is TRBV3-1; the D gene is possibly TRBD1 (5 bases). This CDR3 comprises 14 residues. CDR1 is LGHDT and CDR2 is YNNKEL in the germline V gene (reference sequence). V was clipped by 7 bases and J by 8 bases, with 15 bases between them. CDR3 coding DNA: TGTGCCAGCACCTACCGGGGCTCGGATTCACCCCTCCACTTT. It encodes CASTYRGSDSPLHF. The full variable domain, with the rest looked up from reference TRBV3-1 and TRBJ1-6, is DTAVSQTPKYLVTQMGNDKSIKCEQNLGHDTMYWYKQDSKKFLKIMFSYNNKELIINETVPNRFSPKSPDKAHLNLHINSLELGDSAVYFCASTYRGSDSPLHFGNGTRLTVT.

The chain is built from TRBV4-2 and TRBJ1-1, with no clear D. The V and J ends lost 0 bases and 3 bases respectively, with 17 bases between them. This CDR3 is 17 amino acids long. The V gene's germline CDR1 is LGHNA and CDR2 YNFKEQ. The CDR3 loop is CASSQEAVSYLHTEAFF. The CDR3 DNA sequence: TGTGCCAGCAGCCAAGAGGCCGTGAGCTACCTCCACACTGAAGCTTTCTTT.

This clonotype was counted many times. This rearrangement joins TRBV3-1 to TRBJ1-1; 8 bases fit TRBD1. Germline CDR1 and CDR2: LGHDT and YNNKEL (reference sequence). The CDR3 runs to 15 residues. Trimming took 4 bases from V and 4 from J; bases not matched to a gene: 8. CDR3 nucleotides: TGTGCCAGCAGCCCATTACAGGGGGGCGGCACTGAAGCTTTCTTT. Translation gives CASSPLQGGGTEAFF.

The chain combines TRBV7-2 with TRBJ1-5; 7 nucleotides line up with TRBD1. With 1 base clipped from V and 4 bases from J, the junction kept 4 bases outside the gene matches. The germline gives CDR1 SGHTA, CDR2 FQGNSA. The CDR3 has 15 amino acids. The CDR3 coding sequence is TGTGCCAGCAGCTTAGTGGGACAGTTGAATCAGCCCCAGCATTTT. Translation: CASSLVGQLNQPQHF. The whole variable domain, remainder taken from reference TRBV7-2 and TRBJ1-5, is GAGVSQSPSNKVTEKGKDVELRCDPISGHTALYWYRQSLGQGLEFLIYFQGNSAPDKSGLPSDRFSAERTGGSVSTLTIQRTQQEDSAVYLCASSLVGQLNQPQHFGDGTRLSIL.

In this sample, this clonotype turned up a few times. This sequence joins TRBV18 and TRBJ2-3, with D uncertain. V lost 6 bases, J lost 4 bases, and 20 bases lay in between. The germline CDR1 and CDR2 sequences are KGHSH and LQKENI. This CDR3 spans 16 amino acids. CDR3 coding DNA: TGTGCCAGCTCCCCCCCCGGTAGGGTTTTGGCAGATACGCAGTATTTT. Amino acids: CASSPPGRVLADTQYF.

This clonotype was picked up many times. The V call is TRBV20-1, the J call TRBJ2-5; a possible D gene is TRBD1 (5 bases). CDR1 and CDR2 (germline): DFQATT, SNEGSKA (reference sequence). This CDR3 region has 13 residues. The V end lost 3 bases, the J end lost 2 bases, and 10 bases lay between the germline ends. As DNA, the CDR3 is TGCAGTGCTAGGCAGGGCGGACAAGAGACCCAGTACTTC. Residues: CSARQGGQETQYF.

This rearrangement joins TRBV4-1 to TRBJ1-1; D is unclear. From germline, CDR1 is MGHRA and CDR2 YSYEKL. Deletions cut 3 bases from V and 7 bases from J, with 21 bases between. The CDR3 has 16 residues. The CDR3 region is CASSQVVLQGGIEAFF. CDR3 sequence (DNA): TGCGCCAGCAGCCAGGTAGTTCTGCAAGGAGGGATTGAAGCTTTCTTT.

This clonotype has a count of ten or more. V and J are TRBV20-1 and TRBJ2-7; no reliable D call. V dropped 3 bases and J dropped 5 bases, with 11 bases sitting between them. CDR1 and CDR2 from the germline V gene are DFQATT and SNEGSKA (reference sequence). This CDR3 has 12 residues. The CDR3 coding sequence is TGCAGTGCTAGGGATGCAGGCAACGAGCAGTACTTC. It translates to CSARDAGNEQYF.